The 15 T cell receptor beta chains below all came from one sample that was sequenced in a study of response to subunit inactivated influenza vaccine. TCRdb fed the RT-PCR reads into MiXCR, producing one record per CDR3 protein. The sample yields hundreds of thousands of distinct CDR3 sequences, around 13% seen once. The material was PBMCs from blood, obtained 45 days after vaccination. These receptors were taken from a man aged 45-65 years who received an inactivated influenza vaccine.

This clonotype was seen more than once but under ten times. The rearrangement uses TRBV4-1 and TRBJ1-6; no clear D. Germline CDR1 and CDR2: MGHRA and YSYEKL. The CDR3 consists of 15 residues. Trimming shortened V by 0 bases and J by 7 bases, and 10 bases separated the two germline ends. For the CDR3, the DNA is TGCGCCAGCAGCCAAGAGGGGTATCTGAATTCACCCCTCCACTTT. Translated: CASSQEGYLNSPLHF.

This clonotype was detected ten times or more. The V and J genes are TRBV4-3 and TRBJ1-2; perhaps TRBD1 as D (5 bases). V lost 5 bases and J lost 3, with 10 bases in between. Germline V CDR1 and CDR2: LGHNA, YSLEER. The CDR3 consists of 13 residues. In DNA form, the CDR3 reads TGCGCCAGCAGCGCAGACAGTTACTATGGCTACACCTTC. Translating gives CASSADSYYGYTF.

At least ten counts were recorded for this clonotype. V and J are TRBV6-5 and TRBJ2-5; D may be TRBD1 (6 bases). Trimming took off 7 bases at V and 1 base at J, with 13 bases between the two ends. CDR1 is MNHEY and CDR2 is SVGAGI in the germline V gene. This CDR3 contains 14 residues. The DNA for the CDR3 is TGTGCCAGCACTTCGACAGGCCCCCAAGAGACCCAGTACTTC. This translates into CASTSTGPQETQYF.

This clonotype was recorded only once. The chain is built from TRBV14 and TRBJ2-2; 8 nucleotides agree with TRBD2. The trim removed 5 bases at V and 7 bases at J, leaving 6 bases unmatched. Germline V lookup: CDR1 SGHDN, CDR2 FVKESK. CDR3 length: 14 residues. This CDR3 is CASSDGGAGGELFF. The CDR3 DNA reads as TGTGCCAGCAGCGACGGGGGGGCTGGCGGGGAGCTGTTTTTT.

This clonotype was observed many times. The rearrangement uses TRBV20-1 and TRBJ1-1, with D tentatively TRBD1 (5 bases). Germline-derived CDR1 and CDR2 are DFQATT and SNEGSKA (reference sequence). The CDR3 consists of 12 residues. Trimming took 0 bases from V and 4 from J, leaving 6 bases between them. This CDR3 reads CSAREGVTEAFF. The DNA of the CDR3 is TGCAGTGCTAGAGAGGGGGTCACTGAAGCTTTCTTT.

This clonotype came up a few times. This rearrangement joins TRBV5-1 to TRBJ2-2; 7 nucleotides match TRBD1. CDR3 length: 13 amino acids. CDR1 and CDR2 (germline): SGHRS, YFSETQ. V gave up 0 bases and J gave up 11 bases; unmatched junction bases: 4. This chain's CDR3 is CASSLAGTAELFF. The CDR3 DNA sequence: TGCGCCAGCAGCTTGGCCGGGACAGCAGAGCTGTTTTTT.

In this sample, this clonotype turned up a few times. The chain employs TRBV5-1 and TRBJ2-7; 8 bases are a match to TRBD1. This CDR3 has 14 amino acids. In germline, CDR1 is SGHRS, CDR2 YFSETQ. Germline trimming cut 4 bases from V and 5 bases from J; bases unmatched to any gene: 8. Here the CDR3 DNA reads TGCGCCAGCAGCCGGCTACAGGGGGACCACGAGCAGTACTTC. This sequence encodes CASSRLQGDHEQYF.

This clonotype was counted many times. The chain joins TRBV15 to TRBJ2-7; D ambiguous. V shed 0 bases and J shed 0 bases, with 9 bases lying between them. CDR3 length: 15 residues. The germline V gene has CDR1 LNHNV and CDR2 YYDKDF (reference sequence). The CDR3 loop reads CATSRDILPSYEQYF. The CDR3 DNA follows: TGTGCCACCAGCAGAGATATCCTACCCTCCTACGAGCAGTACTTC. The full variable domain, with the rest looked up from reference TRBV15 and TRBJ2-7, is DAMVIQNPRYQVTQFGKPVTLSCSQTLNHNVMYWYQQKSSQAPKLLFHYYDKDFNNEADTPDNFQSRRPNTSFCFLDIRSPGLGDTAMYLCATSRDILPSYEQYFGPGTRLTVT.

The V gene is TRBV15, the J gene TRBJ2-1; 10 nucleotides line up with TRBD2. The CDR3 length is 16 residues. Germline CDR1 reads LNHNV; CDR2 reads YYDKDF (reference sequence). Unmatched junction bases numbered 6, after V lost 0 bases and J lost 7 bases. This chain's CDR3 is CATSRDGSSGRNEQFF. CDR3 DNA sequence: TGTGCCACCAGCAGAGATGGGTCTAGCGGGAGAAATGAGCAGTTCTTC. Full variable domain (missing parts from reference TRBV15 and TRBJ2-1): DAMVIQNPRYQVTQFGKPVTLSCSQTLNHNVMYWYQQKSSQAPKLLFHYYDKDFNNEADTPDNFQSRRPNTSFCFLDIRSPGLGDTAMYLCATSRDGSSGRNEQFFGPGTRLTVL.

A few counts support this clonotype. The chain uses TRBV20-1 and TRBJ2-4, with 7 positions matching TRBD2. Trimming removed 8 bases from V and 3 bases from J; junction bases left unmatched: 7. The CDR3 contains 13 residues. CDR1 is DFQATT, CDR2 SNEGSKA, per germline (reference sequence). The CDR3: CSPSERGKNIQYF. DNA of the CDR3: TGCAGTCCCAGTGAGCGGGGCAAAAACATTCAGTACTTC.

The chain is built from TRBV18 and TRBJ1-2; D is ambiguous. V lost 2 bases to trimming and J lost 8 bases, with 18 bases between them. This CDR3 has 15 amino acids. Germline lookup yields CDR1 KGHSH and CDR2 LQKENI. The CDR3 DNA is TGTGCCAGCTCACCAGAGCCAACTCCCTCCCTAGGCTACACCTTC. Protein product: CASSPEPTPSLGYTF.

The CDR3 region is CASTRSGGPNYEQYF. In nucleotides, the CDR3 is TGTGCCAGCACCCGCAGCGGGGGACCCAATTACGAGCAGTACTTC. The chain couples TRBV6-9 to TRBJ2-7; the match to TRBD2 covers 8 bases. CDR1 MNHGY and CDR2 SVAAGI come from the germline V gene. The V gene end was trimmed by 7 bases and the J gene end by 4 bases; junction bases not matched to a gene: 12. CDR3 length: 15 amino acids.

This sequence joins TRBV28 and TRBJ2-5; 13 bases are a match to TRBD2. The V segment lost 4 bases and the J segment 2 bases; nucleotides outside the gene matches: 7. This CDR3 has 17 residues. Germline-derived CDR1 and CDR2 are MDHEN and SYDVKM. This CDR3 is CASSYDLLAGGQETQYF. The CDR3 DNA sequence: TGTGCCAGCAGTTACGACCTACTAGCGGGAGGGCAAGAGACCCAGTACTTC.

The chain couples TRBV5-1 to TRBJ2-3, with TRBD2 identical over 8 bases. CDR3 length: 16 amino acids. V dropped 0 bases and J dropped 0; count of bases not matched to a gene: 3. Germline values: CDR1 SGHRS, CDR2 YFSETQ. In nucleotides, the CDR3 is TGCGCCAGCAGCTTGGCACTAGCGGAAAGCACAGATACGCAGTATTTT. This gives the protein CASSLALAESTDTQYF. The full variable domain, its missing parts supplied by reference TRBV5-1 and TRBJ2-3, is KAGVTQTPRYLIKTRGQQVTLSCSPISGHRSVSWYQQTPGQGLQFLFEYFSETQRNKGNFPGRFSGRQFSNSRSEMNVSTLELGDSALYLCASSLALAESTDTQYFGPGTRLTVL.

The CDR3 reads CASSLFPVGSSGNTIYF. CDR3 DNA sequence: TGTGCCAGCAGTTTATTCCCTGTAGGGAGCTCTGGAAACACCATATATTTT. V and J are TRBV12-3 or TRBV12-4 and TRBJ1-3, with D unclear. V lost 2 bases and J lost 0, with 14 bases in between. The CDR3 has 17 residues.